The rows below give T cell receptor beta chains drawn from one sample of a study of OX40 agonist ivuxolimab in advanced cancers. Clones were read by immunoSEQ multiplex PCR, and TCRdb kept only the in-frame ones, dropping some. The sample has approximately 80,000 clones; roughly 94% are singletons. The specimen was CD4+ or CD8+ T cells sorted from blood, collected in a trial of the OX40 agonist ivuxolimab. All receptors derive from an adult with an advanced solid tumor such as melanoma, head and neck, liver or kidney cancer. Each CDR3 is given with its conserved first and last residue. The D gene is left open where the match is weak.

11	.	TRBV7-9	TRBJ1-1	CASSTGGEAFF
16	.	TRBV28	TRBJ1-1	CASSLSVGTRDTEAFF
16	TRBD2	TRBV6-6	TRBJ2-3	CASSPEGGRFTDTQYF
14	.	TRBV7-9	TRBJ1-1	CASSRTGGNTEAFF
15	TRBD2	TRBV7-9	TRBJ2-1	CASSLRLAVYNEQFF
15	TRBD1	TRBV5-5	TRBJ1-1	CASSTVEGANTEAFF
17	TRBD1	TRBV7-8	TRBJ2-7	CASSLPSNRQGGNEQYF
10	.	TRBV6-6	TRBJ1-1	CASSRNGAFF
15	.	TRBV5-1	TRBJ2-1	CASSLGPDLYNEQFF
15	TRBD2	TRBV7-3	TRBJ2-3	CASSSAGGVADTQYF
13	TRBD2	TRBV28	TRBJ2-5	CASSSSGEETQYF
13	.	TRBV9	TRBJ2-2	CASSVRATGELFF
16	.	TRBV7-2	TRBJ1-5	CASSSGPAYSNQPQHF
15	TRBD1	TRBV19	TRBJ2-2	CASSLTRDSPGELFF
14	.	TRBV27	TRBJ2-7	CASSLGGPSYEQYF
13	.	TRBV4-1	.	CASSQVVSYEQYF
16	.	TRBV14	TRBJ2-7	CASSHHAEKQGGEQYF
15	TRBD1	TRBV2	TRBJ1-1	CASSETGVMNTEAFF
11	.	TRBV29-1	TRBJ1-1	CSVGGTTEAFF
13	TRBD1	TRBV7-9	TRBJ2-1	CASSSGQGNEQFF
13	.	TRBV11-3	TRBJ2-3	CASSSDSADTQYF
14	TRBD1	TRBV4-3	TRBJ2-7	CASSQNSWGQGMYF
12	.	TRBV28	TRBJ1-4	CASMRQNEKLFF
14	.	TRBV9	TRBJ2-7	CASSVGNGNYEQYF
16	TRBD2	TRBV7-8	TRBJ2-2	CASSLVAAGGPGELFF
15	TRBD1	TRBV28	TRBJ2-7	CASSSPGQVSYEQYF
15	TRBD1	TRBV7-9	TRBJ2-7	CASSSDRGRGYEQYF
17	TRBD1	TRBV11-3	TRBJ2-2	CASSSRGTGSNTGELFF
15	TRBD2	TRBV19	TRBJ2-1	CASTPSGAGNNEQFF
11	.	TRBV28	TRBJ1-4	CASSLNEKLFF
15	.	TRBV7-9	TRBJ2-6	CASSPRISGANVLTF
14	.	TRBV4-1	TRBJ1-1	CASSQVVQNTEAFF
15	.	TRBV4-1	TRBJ1-1	CASSQAMEANTEAFF
13	.	TRBV27	TRBJ2-5	CASSPETGETQYF
12	.	TRBV27	TRBJ1-5	CASSTFNQPQHF
12	.	TRBV7-9	TRBJ2-3	CASSLETDTQYF
16	TRBD2	TRBV28	TRBJ2-3	CASSHSAGISTDTQYF
14	.	TRBV6-9	TRBJ2-7	CASSYRAGVDEQYF
14	TRBD1	TRBV25-1	TRBJ1-1	CASSFSGGSTEAFF
21	TRBD2	TRBV10-1	TRBJ2-2	CASSESMVVAGGYQNTGELFF
12	.	TRBV6-1	TRBJ1-1	CASEIMNTEAFF
15	.	TRBV6-4	TRBJ2-7	CASSDSRTVTYEQYF
16	TRBD1	TRBV15	TRBJ2-3	CATSTWTGIHTDTQYF
16	TRBD2	TRBV7-9	TRBJ2-5	CASSLRPSGEKETQYF